This T cell receptor (beta chain) was profiled in a study of CXCR4 blockade with PD-1 therapy in pancreatic cancer. Study conclusions and caveats: Frequent tumor clones were encoded by many distinct rearrangements, suggesting shared antigens. Tumors were clonally expanded, mean roughly 0.15 versus 0.05 in healthy blood.

This clone was seen more than once but under ten times. Its antigen is still unknown. The method was immunoSEQ multiplex PCR; TCRdb's version includes in-frame clones alone and lacks a portion of them. The sample consists of over 2,500 clones, around 40% of them appearing once. The CDR3 extends over 15 amino acids. Germline V gives CDR1 KGHSH, CDR2 LQKENI. V lost 4 bases to trimming and J lost 3 bases, with 13 bases between them. No neoadjuvant therapy was given before resection to the patients supplying these archived tumor blocks. V usage is TRBV18 and J usage is TRBJ1-5, with D unclear. The sequence was collected from a human donor with pancreatic ductal adenocarcinoma. The sequencing input was tumor tissue. The CDR3 reads CASSQAIFSNQPQHF. CDR3 coding DNA: TGTGCCAGCTCACAGGCTATCTTTTCCAATCAGCCCCAGCATTTT.